This T cell receptor (beta chain) was found in a study of T cell responses to AZD1222 COVID-19 vaccine. Study observations and caveats: The donors showed a predominance of white British ancestry and of females, with possible underestimation of clonal diversity. Vaccine-associated CD4 TCRs spanned spike, dominant at 160-218 and 743-854.

TCRdb keeps only in-frame clones here, not all; method: immunoSEQ multiplex PCR. The data show some 40,000 clones, around 80% seen once. CDR1 MNHEY and CDR2 SMNVEV come from the germline V gene (reference sequence). Trimming removed 6 bases from V and 3 bases from J; junction bases left unmatched: 12. CDR3 length: 19 amino acids. Note on this clone: Antigen unknown.

The chain is built from TRBV27 and TRBJ1-6; TRBD1 aligns across 12 bases. The source was peripheral blood, collected on day 0 of AZD1222 vaccination. The clonotype comes from an adult in good health. The CDR3 bases are TGTGCCAGCAGGGGAACCGGGACAGGGGGCGCCTTCTATAATTCACCCCTCCACTTT. It encodes CASRGTGTGGAFYNSPLHF.